These T cell receptor beta chains were read from a single sample in a study of shared clonotypes between healthy human individuals. Method: immunoSEQ multiplex PCR; TCRdb's copy keeps in-frame clones and lacks some. The data show 300,000 to 400,000 clones, over 75% seen once. Sequenced input: memory CD8+ T cells sorted from blood. These receptors were collected from a man aged 18 to 29 in good health. The CDR3 runs from the conserved cysteine through the conserved F or W. Fields, in order: J gene, clone size, D gene, V gene, CDR3 protein, CDR3 DNA. A D gene is named only where the DNA matches it firmly. Size is omitted from some rows. Given values are once, few, many or a class for expanded clones.

TRBJ2-7 . . TRBV5-6 CASSFGEHEQYF TGTGCCAGCAGCTTCGGGGAACACGAGCAGTACTTC
TRBJ2-7 . . TRBV11-3 CASSPDSLAEQYF TGTGCCAGCAGCCCGGACAGCCTCGCCGAGCAGTACTTC
TRBJ2-5 once . TRBV7-9 CASSLEAGWETQYF TGTGCCAGCAGCTTAGAGGCAGGGTGGGAGACCCAGTACTTC
TRBJ2-7 once TRBD2 TRBV9 CASSTSGGGDEQYF TGTGCCAGCAGCACCAGCGGGGGTGGCGACGAGCAGTACTTC
TRBJ1-5 . . TRBV7-9 CASSLANNQPQHF TGTGCCAGCAGCTTGGCTAACAATCAGCCCCAGCATTTT
TRBJ1-2 . . TRBV6-1 CASSEGQVANGYTF TGTGCCAGCAGTGAAGGACAGGTCGCGAATGGCTACACCTTC
TRBJ2-5 once . TRBV28 CASSPQDSRQETQYF TGTGCCAGCAGCCCCCAGGACAGTCGGCAAGAGACCCAGTACTTC
TRBJ2-7 . TRBD2 TRBV10-3 CAISESPSGQNYEQYF TGTGCCATCAGTGAGTCCCCTAGCGGGCAGAACTACGAGCAGTACTTC
TRBJ2-7 . . TRBV5-6 CASSFDVSEQYF TGTGCCAGCAGCTTTGATGTCTCCGAGCAGTACTTC
TRBJ1-2 . . TRBV27 CASSPLMGYGYTF TGTGCCAGCAGTCCCCTGATGGGGTATGGCTACACCTTC
TRBJ2-3 . TRBD2 TRBV9 CASSPGTSLLDTQYF TGTGCCAGCAGCCCCGGGACTAGCCTACTTGATACGCAGTATTTT
TRBJ2-7 . . TRBV9 CASGDTDNGEQYF TGTGCCAGTGGGGACACGGATAATGGCGAGCAGTACTTC
TRBJ1-2 . TRBD1 TRBV30 CACLPLRGQDYGYTF TGTGCCTGCCTACCCCTCAGGGGGCAGGACTATGGCTACACCTTC
TRBJ2-5 . . TRBV11-3 CASSLTSQETQYF TGTGCCAGCAGCTTGACATCACAAGAGACCCAGTACTTC
TRBJ1-5 once . TRBV4-1 CASSQVGFKRVPDSTNQPQHF TGCGCCAGCAGCCAAGTTGGCTTCAAGAGGGTACCGGACAGTACCAATCAGCCCCAGCATTTT
TRBJ2-7 . . TRBV6-5 CASSPGLGAYEQYF TGTGCCAGCAGTCCCGGGTTAGGGGCCTACGAGCAGTACTTC
TRBJ2-1 . TRBD2 TRBV10-3 CAISESKLAGNNEQFF TGTGCCATCAGTGAGTCGAAGCTAGCGGGTAACAATGAGCAGTTCTTC
TRBJ2-1 . . TRBV9 CASSPLSQTGPYNEQFF TGTGCCAGCAGCCCCCTTTCCCAAACCGGGCCTTACAATGAGCAGTTCTTC
TRBJ2-7 . . TRBV7-8 CASSPTLSYEQYF TGTGCCAGCAGCCCGACTCTCTCCTACGAGCAGTACTTC
TRBJ1-1 once . TRBV9 CASSVGRAWGTEAFF TGTGCCAGCAGCGTGGGCAGGGCATGGGGAACTGAAGCTTTCTTT
TRBJ1-4 . . TRBV18 CASSPVSMGAANEKLFF TGTGCCAGCTCACCGGTGTCGATGGGCGCAGCTAATGAAAAACTGTTTTTT
TRBJ2-2 . . TRBV19 CATRLDRTYTGELFF TGTGCCACCCGACTCGACCGGACGTACACCGGGGAGCTGTTTTTT
TRBJ2-7 . TRBD2 TRBV7-4 CASSIGLAGAGEQYF TGTGCCAGCAGCATAGGACTAGCGGGAGCGGGCGAGCAGTACTTC
TRBJ2-3 many TRBD1 TRBV9 CASSAGQGPDTQYF TGTGCCAGCAGCGCGGGACAGGGCCCAGATACGCAGTATTTT
TRBJ2-7 . . TRBV30 CAWSGLSSGFADEQYF TGTGCCTGGAGTGGGTTGTCGTCGGGCTTCGCCGACGAGCAGTACTTC
TRBJ1-2 . . TRBV10-2 CASSPPRGATYGYTF TGCGCCAGCAGTCCCCCTAGGGGGGCGACCTATGGCTACACCTTC
TRBJ2-7 . TRBD1 TRBV28 CASSLGQGESYEQYF TGTGCCAGCAGTTTGGGACAGGGTGAGTCCTACGAGCAGTACTTC
TRBJ2-7 . . TRBV19 CASSHPYEQYF TGTGCCAGTAGCCATCCCTACGAGCAGTACTTC
TRBJ2-7 . TRBD1 TRBV19 CASSTTTIARTGVYEQYF TGTGCCAGTAGTACCACCACAATCGCGCGGACAGGGGTCTACGAGCAGTACTTC
TRBJ1-6 many . TRBV10-2 CASSEDGHNSPLHF TGCGCCAGCAGTGAGGACGGTCATAATTCACCCCTCCACTTT
TRBJ1-3 . . TRBV18 CASSPTKGQTGNTIYF TGTGCCAGCTCACCAACCAAAGGACAGACTGGAAACACCATATATTTT
TRBJ2-7 . . TRBV7-8 CASSFSSSYEQYF TGTGCCAGCAGCTTCTCTAGCTCCTACGAGCAGTACTTC
TRBJ2-1 . . TRBV7-9 CASSQVWSSYNEQFF TGTGCCAGCAGCCAAGTTTGGAGCTCCTACAATGAGCAGTTCTTC
TRBJ2-1 . . TRBV25-1 CASSESGRQFF TGTGCCAGCAGTGAATCGGGTAGGCAGTTCTTC
TRBJ1-1 . . TRBV7-9 CASSILTGENTEAFF TGTGCCAGCAGCATCTTGACGGGAGAGAACACTGAAGCTTTCTTT
TRBJ2-7 . TRBD2 TRBV4-3 CASSARVSGTYEQYF TGCGCCAGCAGCGCCCGGGTTAGCGGGACCTACGAGCAGTACTTC
TRBJ2-5 . . TRBV13 CASSARGRSRETQYF TGTGCCAGCAGCGCCAGAGGGCGGTCCCGAGAGACCCAGTACTTC
TRBJ2-1 . . TRBV13 CASTNQSGEDNEQFF TGTGCCAGCACTAACCAATCGGGTGAGGACAATGAGCAGTTCTTC
TRBJ2-7 few . TRBV5-6 CASSPSRGGIYEQYF TGTGCCAGCAGCCCATCTAGGGGGGGAATTTACGAGCAGTACTTC
TRBJ2-1 . . TRBV29-1 CSVETESYNEQFF TGCAGCGTTGAGACGGAAAGTTACAATGAGCAGTTCTTC
TRBJ2-7 once . TRBV28 CASSSRTLYEQYF TGTGCCAGCAGTTCCCGGACACTCTACGAGCAGTACTTC
TRBJ2-7 . . TRBV5-1 CASSWTGRLEQYF TGCGCCAGCAGCTGGACGGGGAGGCTCGAGCAGTACTTC
TRBJ1-6 once . TRBV5-1 CASSLSWMTSNSPLHF TGCGCCAGCAGCTTGTCCTGGATGACATCCAATTCACCCCTCCACTTT
TRBJ2-3 . . TRBV5-1 CASSLVTASTDTQYF TGCGCCAGCAGCTTGGTCACAGCTAGCACAGATACGCAGTATTTT
TRBJ1-4 . TRBD1 TRBV4-3 CASSQATGFSEKLFF TGCGCCAGCAGCCAGGCGACAGGGTTTAGTGAAAAACTGTTTTTT
TRBJ2-5 many TRBD1 TRBV13 CASSLVQGERGETQYF TGTGCCAGCAGCTTAGTCCAGGGGGAAAGGGGCGAGACCCAGTACTTC
TRBJ2-5 . . TRBV9 CASSVEGGWETQYF TGTGCCAGCAGCGTAGAAGGTGGGTGGGAGACCCAGTACTTC
TRBJ1-5 . . TRBV7-8 CASSLAPGSNQPQHF TGTGCCAGCAGTCTAGCCCCGGGGAGCAATCAGCCCCAGCATTTT
TRBJ1-2 . TRBD1 TRBV6-1 CASSERGTGVPPGYGYTF TGTGCCAGCAGCGAACGAGGGACAGGGGTCCCCCCAGGCTATGGCTACACCTTC
TRBJ2-5 . . TRBV4-3 CASSQVVGGGQETQYF TGCGCCAGCAGCCAAGTTGTAGGGGGGGGTCAAGAGACCCAGTACTTC
TRBJ2-3 . . TRBV4-1 CASNPTGSTDTQYF TGCGCCAGCAACCCTACGGGAAGCACAGATACGCAGTATTTT
TRBJ2-1 . . TRBV4-3 CASSRGRASYNEQFF TGCGCCAGCAGCCGCGGGCGGGCCTCCTACAATGAGCAGTTCTTC
TRBJ2-1 . . TRBV11-2 CASSWSGTGPYNEQFF TGTGCCAGCAGCTGGTCCGGGACGGGACCTTACAATGAGCAGTTCTTC